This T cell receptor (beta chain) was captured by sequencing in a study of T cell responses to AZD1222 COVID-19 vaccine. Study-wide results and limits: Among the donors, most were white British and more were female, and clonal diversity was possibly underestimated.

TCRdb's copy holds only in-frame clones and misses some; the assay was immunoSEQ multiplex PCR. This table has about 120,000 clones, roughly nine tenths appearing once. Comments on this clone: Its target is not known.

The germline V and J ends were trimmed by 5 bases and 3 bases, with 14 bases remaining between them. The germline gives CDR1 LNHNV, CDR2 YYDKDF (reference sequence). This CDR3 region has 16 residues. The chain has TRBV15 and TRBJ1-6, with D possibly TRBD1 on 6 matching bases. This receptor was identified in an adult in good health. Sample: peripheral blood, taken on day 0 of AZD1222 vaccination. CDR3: CATSVFTGYYNSPLHF. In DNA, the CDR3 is TGTGCCACCAGCGTATTTACAGGGTACTATAATTCACCCCTCCACTTT.